The rows below give T cell receptor beta chains drawn from one sample of a study of T cells in Graves' hyperthyroidism and ophthalmopathy. From the multiplex PCR reads, TCRdb called clonotypes with MiXCR, one entry per CDR3 protein. The sample lists around 600,000 distinct CDR3 sequences, 13% to 15% seen once, with roughly 7.7% in the top ten. Material: blood. These receptors all come from a young woman with Graves' ophthalmopathy. Both conserved end residues are part of each CDR3. D genes are given only for firm matches. Clone sizes are given selectively: once, few, many, or a class where the clone is expanded.

J gene | V gene | clone size | D gene | CDR3 DNA | CDR3 protein
TRBJ2-3 | TRBV7-2 | many | TRBD2 | TGTGCCAGCAGCCGCATAGCGGGAGCCCCAGATACGCAGTATTTT | CASSRIAGAPDTQYF
TRBJ2-1 | TRBV12-3/TRBV12-4 | . | . | TGTGCCAGCAGTCCCGGACTCTGGAATGAGCAGTTCTTC | CASSPGLWNEQFF
TRBJ1-2 | TRBV6-1 | . | TRBD1 | TGTGCCAGCAGTGCGGACAGGGCGGCTTTCTACACCTTC | CASSADRAAFYTF
TRBJ2-7 | TRBV20-1 | many | . | TGCAGTGCTAGAGATTGGGGGCAGACCTCTTACGGAGAGCAGTACTTC | CSARDWGQTSYGEQYF
TRBJ1-1 | TRBV30 | . | TRBD1 | TGTGCCTGGAGTGTAAGCGGGACAGGGGGCACTGAAGCTTTCTTT | CAWSVSGTGGTEAFF
TRBJ2-1 | TRBV11-2 | many | . | TGTGCCAGCAGCTTAGGCCAGCCGCTGGTAATCTTC | CASSLGQPLVIF
TRBJ1-1 | TRBV20-1 | . | TRBD1 | TGCAGTGCTAAACTGACAGGGGGCGGTTACACTGAAGCTTTCTTT | CSAKLTGGGYTEAFF
TRBJ1-6 | TRBV5-1 | few | TRBD1 | TGCGCCAGCAGCTTGGAAGACAGGGCGCCCCTCCACTTT | CASSLEDRAPLHF
TRBJ1-2 | TRBV30 | . | . | TGTGCCTGGTCGAATCCCGGGACACTCGGGTACACCTTC | CAWSNPGTLGYTF
TRBJ2-1 | TRBV10-3 | many | TRBD1 | TGTGCCATCAGTGCGGGACAGGGGGCTCCTAGGAATGAGCAGTTCTTC | CAISAGQGAPRNEQFF
TRBJ2-7 | TRBV20-1 | . | TRBD1 | TGCAGTGCTCGCCGGGACAGCCAGCGATACGAGCAGTACTTC | CSARRDSQRYEQYF
TRBJ2-5 | TRBV18 | few | TRBD2 | TGTGCCAGCTCATCGGGACTAGCGGGAGTTGACGAGACCCAGTACTTC | CASSSGLAGVDETQYF
TRBJ2-1 | TRBV20-1 | many | TRBD2 | TGCAGTGCCATAAGCGGGAGGGTGTACAATGAGCAGTTCTTC | CSAISGRVYNEQFF
TRBJ2-3 | TRBV29-1 | few | TRBD2 | TGCAGCGTTCTGACTAGCGAGTACACAGATACGCAGTATTTT | CSVLTSEYTDTQYF
TRBJ1-3 | TRBV10-2 | . | . | TGCGCCAGCAGTGACAGTAGGACCTCTGGAAACACCATATATTTT | CASSDSRTSGNTIYF
TRBJ2-2 | TRBV19 | . | TRBD1 | TGTGCCAGTAGCCGGGACAGGGTGAACACCGGGGAGCTGTTTTTT | CASSRDRVNTGELFF
TRBJ2-1 | TRBV11-2 | many | TRBD1 | TGTGCCAGCAGCTTAGGAGCAGGGGGCTCTAATGAGCAGTTCTTC | CASSLGAGGSNEQFF
TRBJ1-6 | TRBV27 | many | . | TGTGCCAGCAGTTTAATGCAGGAGAATTCACCCCTCCACTTT | CASSLMQENSPLHF